Listed below are T cell receptor beta chains from one sample, sequenced in a study of T cells in Graves' hyperthyroidism and ophthalmopathy. TCRdb processed the multiplex PCR reads anew with MiXCR; each CDR3 protein has one entry. The sample records about 570,000 distinct CDR3 sequences, around 46% being singletons. Sample: peripheral blood or thyroid tissue (not recorded which). Receptors originate from an adult woman with Graves' disease, either hyperthyroidism or ophthalmopathy (not recorded which). The CDR3 runs from the conserved cysteine through the conserved F or W. D genes are given only for firm matches. Not all rows give a size; the values are once, few, many and, for expanded clones, a class.

TRBJ2-5	TRBV25-1	many	-	CASSPSGETQYF	TGTGCCAGCAGTCCCTCCGGCGAGACCCAGTACTTC
TRBJ1-2	TRBV10-3	few	-	CAITSDGRNYGYTF	TGTGCCATCACGTCAGACGGACGGAATTATGGCTACACCTTC
TRBJ1-2	TRBV7-3	-	-	CASSPLASAASSGNTF	TGTGCCAGCAGCCCTCTAGCGTCGGCAGCCTCCTCTGGAAACACCTTC
TRBJ1-1	TRBV6-1	-	-	CASARSGQAPEAFF	TGTGCCAGCGCGCGGAGCGGACAAGCCCCTGAAGCTTTCTTT
TRBJ1-4	TRBV7-9	many	-	CASSLLGKLFF	TGTGCCAGCAGCTTACTTGGAAAACTGTTTTTT
TRBJ1-1	TRBV9	few	-	CASSVDVGAWVFF	TGTGCCAGCAGCGTAGACGTGGGGGCATGGGTTTTCTTT
TRBJ1-2	TRBV29-1	-	-	CSVADYGYTF	TGCAGCGTTGCGGACTATGGCTACACCTTC
TRBJ2-5	TRBV9	-	-	CASSGHTQETQYF	TGTGCCAGCAGCGGACACACGCAAGAGACCCAGTACTTC
TRBJ1-2	TRBV2	-	TRBD1	CASILDRPAYGYTF	TGTGCCAGCATCCTGGACAGGCCTGCCTATGGCTACACCTTC
TRBJ2-2	TRBV7-9	many	-	CASSDAGSGNTGELFF	TGTGCCAGCAGCGACGCAGGGAGCGGGAACACCGGGGAGCTGTTTTTT
TRBJ1-5	TRBV7-2	-	TRBD1	CASSPSGAGGNPQHF	TGTGCCAGCAGCCCTTCGGGAGCAGGGGGCAATCCCCAGCATTTT
TRBJ1-2	TRBV7-9	-	TRBD1	CASSPDRAGDAYGYTF	TGTGCCAGCAGTCCTGACAGGGCTGGCGATGCCTATGGCTACACCTTC
TRBJ2-5	TRBV7-2	-	-	CASSLVLAEQETQYF	TGTGCCAGCAGCTTGGTACTAGCTGAGCAAGAGACCCAGTACTTC
TRBJ2-5	TRBV5-1	once	TRBD1	CASRREPTGDGTQYF	TGCGCCAGCAGACGCGAACCCACAGGGGACGGGACCCAGTACTTC
TRBJ1-4	TRBV20-1	once	-	CSAWTGNEKLFF	TGCAGTGCTTGGACGGGAAACGAAAAACTGTTTTTT
TRBJ1-5	TRBV12-3/TRBV12-4	few	-	CATCSQTGGQQPQHF	TGTGCCACCTGTTCTCAAACAGGAGGGCAACAGCCCCAGCATTTT
TRBJ2-1	TRBV11-2	few	-	CASSSRDLNTGNEQFF	TGTGCCAGCAGCTCCCGGGACCTGAACACCGGGAATGAGCAGTTCTTC
TRBJ1-5	TRBV19	-	-	CASNWEFQPQHF	TGTGCCAGTAATTGGGAGTTCCAGCCCCAGCATTTT
TRBJ1-5	TRBV12-3/TRBV12-4	many	TRBD1	CASTLRLTGRNQPQHF	TGTGCCAGCACCCTCCGTCTGACAGGGAGGAATCAGCCCCAGCATTTT
TRBJ1-3	TRBV11-2	many	TRBD1	CASSTYRGQSGNTIYF	TGTGCCAGCAGCACCTACAGGGGGCAGAGTGGAAACACCATATATTTT
TRBJ2-3	TRBV29-1	-	-	CSARTQSDTQYF	TGCAGCGCCAGAACCCAGTCAGATACGCAGTATTTT
TRBJ2-5	TRBV9	many	TRBD1	CASSAGTEYQETQYF	TGTGCCAGCAGCGCCGGGACAGAATATCAAGAGACCCAGTACTTC
TRBJ1-1	TRBV7-9	many	-	CASSLVGRLNTEAFF	TGTGCCAGCAGCTTAGTCGGCAGGTTGAACACTGAAGCTTTCTTT
TRBJ1-1	TRBV27	many	-	CASGYIGQEAFF	TGTGCCAGCGGGTACATCGGACAGGAAGCTTTCTTT
TRBJ1-6	TRBV4-1	many	-	CASSRLGVAHPINSPLHF	TGCGCCAGCAGCCGATTGGGGGTGGCACACCCTATTAATTCACCCCTCCACTTT
TRBJ2-5	TRBV7-2	-	-	CASSQTGGNQPQYF	TGTGCCAGCAGCCAGACCGGCGGCAATCAGCCCCAGTACTTC